Each of the 29 T cell receptor beta chains below was sequenced from the same sample in a study of CD8 T cells in Susac syndrome. The RNA input was roughly 0.5 to 1 ug, and it was reverse transcribed with random hexamers. TCRdb reanalysed the immunoSEQ multiplex PCR reads using MiXCR and keeps one entry per CDR3 protein. Counted here are fewer than 90,000 distinct CDR3 sequences, 85% to 95% occurring once; the ten biggest clones make up around 0.45%. Sequenced material: CD8+ T cells from PBMCs. These receptors came from a human donor with Susac syndrome.

This chain uses TRBV6-5 with TRBJ1-1; tentatively, D is TRBD1 (6 bases). Germline CDR1 is MNHEY and CDR2 is SVGAGI. The germline V and J ends were trimmed by 0 bases and 5 bases, with 16 bases remaining between them. The CDR3 spans 16 residues. The CDR3 nucleotides read TGTGCCAGCAGTTACTCGACCCGTGGGGGGCGGACTGAAGCTTTCTTT. Amino acids: CASSYSTRGGRTEAFF.

The chain links TRBV23-1 to TRBJ1-4; D may be TRBD1 (6 bases). TRBV23-1 qualifies as an ORF whose function is uncertain. The V and J ends lost 3 bases and 4 bases respectively, with 15 bases between them. This CDR3 spans 16 amino acids. CDR3 loop: CASSHQGTGFNEKLFF. The CDR3 region has the DNA TGCGCCAGCAGTCATCAGGGAACAGGGTTTAATGAAAAACTGTTTTTT.

The chain couples TRBV7-2 to TRBJ1-1; 8 nucleotides agree with TRBD1. Germline CDR1 and CDR2: SGHTA and FQGNSA. The CDR3 length is 15 residues. Trimming at V came to 5 bases and at J to 4 bases, leaving 9 bases not matched to a gene. The DNA of the CDR3 is TGTGCCAGCAGCCCCGGGACAGGACCACTCACTGAAGCTTTCTTT. This gives the protein CASSPGTGPLTEAFF.

The chain has TRBV12-3 or TRBV12-4 and TRBJ2-7, with TRBD1 matching over 8 bases. The CDR3 totals 15 residues. The J segment lost 6 bases and the V segment lost 5 bases, leaving 12 bases of the junction unmatched. The CDR3 nucleotides read TGTGCCAGCAGTGGCGGACAGGGACTGGTCCCCGAGCAGTACTTC. Translated: CASSGGQGLVPEQYF.

V is TRBV7-2 and J is TRBJ2-5, with 8 bases fitting TRBD2. V lost 3 bases to trimming and J lost 5 bases; unmatched junction nucleotides: 14. Germline-derived CDR1 and CDR2 are SGHTA and FQGNSA. The CDR3 sequence is 17 residues long. CDR3 coding DNA: TGTGCCAGCAGCTTTTCCGGGGGGGCCGGCCTGGGGGAGACCCAGTACTTC. It codes for CASSFSGGAGLGETQYF.

This rearrangement joins TRBV3-1 to TRBJ1-5; possible D gene TRBD1, 5 bases. Germline values: CDR1 LGHDT, CDR2 YNNKEL (reference sequence). V gave up 1 base and J gave up 0 bases, with 10 bases separating them. This CDR3 has 16 amino acids. The CDR3 reads CASSQAGEGSNQPQHF. CDR3 nucleotide sequence: TGTGCCAGCAGCCAAGCGGGGGAGGGTAGCAATCAGCCCCAGCATTTT.

This chain connects TRBV3-1 to TRBJ2-3, with TRBD2 matching over 8 bases. The J segment lost 6 bases and the V segment lost 4 bases, leaving 12 bases of the junction unmatched. This CDR3 contains 16 residues. Germline V gene data show CDR1 as LGHDT and CDR2 as YNNKEL (reference sequence). The CDR3 region is CASSPRIGLATDTQYF. Here the CDR3 DNA reads TGTGCCAGCAGCCCCCGAATAGGACTAGCTACGGATACGCAGTATTTT.

The rearrangement joins TRBV6-2 or TRBV6-3 to TRBJ2-7; no firm D call. Trimming removed 2 bases at V and 0 bases at J, with 11 bases between. The CDR3 runs to 15 residues. The germline CDR1 and CDR2 sequences are MNHEY and SVGEGT. CDR3 DNA: TGTGCCAGCAGTTACGCTGGCGCCCTCTCCTACGAGCAGTACTTC. It specifies CASSYAGALSYEQYF.

The V call is TRBV9, the J call TRBJ2-3; 11 nucleotides agree with TRBD1. The CDR3 runs to 17 residues. Per the germline V gene, CDR1 is SGDLS and CDR2 is YYNGEE. The V and J ends lost 3 bases and 2 bases, in that order; junction bases with no gene match: 8. CDR3 DNA: TGTGCCAGCAGCGAAGGGACAGGGGGTTTCGTCACAGATACGCAGTATTTT. Translating gives CASSEGTGGFVTDTQYF.

The chain uses TRBV5-6 and TRBJ1-6; 7 bases agree with TRBD1. J gave up 0 bases and V 2 bases, and 5 bases lay outside the gene matches. This CDR3 is 17 amino acids long. Germline V gene sequence: CDR1 SGHDT, CDR2 YYEEEE. The CDR3 DNA is TGTGCCAGCAGCTTTGGACAGGCGGGCTCCTATAATTCACCCCTCCACTTT. It specifies CASSFGQAGSYNSPLHF.

This clonotype was observed a single time. Here the CDR3 reads CASSPRGGAAEAFF. As DNA, the CDR3 is TGTGCCAGCTCACCCCGGGGGGGAGCGGCTGAAGCTTTCTTT. The J gene is TRBJ1-1, the V gene TRBV18, with TRBD1 as a possible D gene (5 bases). V was trimmed by 3 bases and J by 6 bases, leaving 14 bases between them. In germline, CDR1 is KGHSH, CDR2 LQKENI. The CDR3 sequence is 14 residues long.

The chain joins TRBV2 to TRBJ1-4; 9 nucleotides agree with TRBD1. In germline, CDR1 is SNHLY, CDR2 FYNNEI. Losses at the gene ends were 5 bases for V and 14 bases for J; bases not matched to a gene: 15. The CDR3 runs to 15 residues. The chain's CDR3 is CASSLGQGQMIGLFF. CDR3 bases: TGTGCCAGCAGTCTCGGACAGGGGCAGATGATCGGGCTGTTTTTT.

V gene TRBV6-5 combines with J gene TRBJ1-3; no definite D call. Germline V gene data show CDR1 as MNHEY and CDR2 as SVGAGI. This CDR3 spans 16 amino acids. The V end was cut by 2 bases, the J end by 0 bases, with 11 bases between. CDR3 DNA sequence: TGTGCCAGCAGTTACCGCGCCATCCACTCTGGAAACACCATATATTTT. This encodes CASSYRAIHSGNTIYF.

The chain carries TRBV20-1 and TRBJ2-1; D may correspond to TRBD1 or TRBD2 (6 bases each). Trimming shortened V by 3 bases and J by 7 bases, and 22 bases separated the two germline ends. CDR1 DFQATT and CDR2 SNEGSKA come from the germline V gene (reference sequence). This CDR3 has 16 residues. The CDR3 spells CSASGGLAVTGNEQFF. In DNA, the CDR3 is TGCAGTGCTAGCGGGGGCTTAGCGGTCACGGGAAATGAGCAGTTCTTC.

The chain combines TRBV4-2 with TRBJ1-1, with a tentative D call TRBD1 (5 bases). CDR1 is LGHNA and CDR2 is YNFKEQ in the germline V gene. Trimming cost V 0 bases and J 6 bases, with 11 bases left between them. The CDR3 is 14 residues long. CDR3 DNA sequence: TGTGCCAGCAGCCAAGATCAAGGGGAAGCTGAAGCTTTCTTT. This sequence encodes CASSQDQGEAEAFF.

This sequence joins TRBV14 and TRBJ2-7; no clear D gene. From germline, CDR1 is SGHDN and CDR2 FVKESK. Trimming left V 1 base short and J 4 bases short, with 8 bases between. There are 13 residues in the CDR3. CDR3 nucleotide sequence: TGTGCCAGCAGCCAAGGCCGAGGTTACGAGCAGTACTTC. Translation: CASSQGRGYEQYF.

The CDR3 loop is CASSFHRASTGELFF. In DNA, the CDR3 is TGTGCCAGCAGTTTCCACAGGGCAAGCACCGGGGAGCTGTTTTTT. The chain employs TRBV12-3 or TRBV12-4 and TRBJ2-2; the D gene is possibly TRBD1 (6 bases). Trimming shortened V by 3 bases and J by 4 bases, and 12 bases separated the two germline ends. This CDR3 has 15 amino acids.

The rearrangement links TRBV10-3 to TRBJ1-6; D possibly corresponds to TRBD1 (6 bases). CDR3 length: 13 amino acids. The germline V gene encodes CDR1 ENHRY and CDR2 SYGVKD. V shed 10 bases and J shed 5 bases, with 12 bases lying between them. In nucleotides, the CDR3 is TGTGCCACGAAAGGGGACAATAATTCACCCCTCCACTTT. The encoded protein is CATKGDNNSPLHF.

This chain connects TRBV13 to TRBJ2-7; D call uncertain. V was trimmed by 4 bases and J by 3 bases, leaving 13 bases between them. Germline lookup yields CDR1 PRHDT and CDR2 FYEKMQ (reference sequence). The CDR3 has 14 residues. CDR3 sequence reads: CASSSRDLNYEQYF. The CDR3 DNA sequence: TGTGCCAGCAGCTCAAGGGATCTGAACTACGAGCAGTACTTC.

The chain joins TRBV27 to TRBJ2-3; possible D gene TRBD1, 5 bases. CDR3 length: 14 amino acids. Germline V CDR1 and CDR2: MNHEY, SMNVEV (reference sequence). Deletions cut 5 bases from V and 1 base from J, with 10 bases between. CDR3 in DNA: TGTGCCAGCAGTAAATTAGGGGGCACAGATACGCAGTATTTT. Translation gives CASSKLGGTDTQYF.

The chain carries TRBV27 and TRBJ2-7; the match to TRBD2 covers 11 bases. The V and J ends lost 8 bases and 4 bases, in that order; junction bases with no gene match: 7. Germline CDR1 is MNHEY and CDR2 is SMNVEV (reference sequence). The CDR3 totals 14 residues. The CDR3 DNA follows: TGTGCCAGCTATGCGACTAGCGGGGCTTACGAGCAGTACTTC. Protein: CASYATSGAYEQYF.

The V and J genes are TRBV20-1 and TRBJ1-2; unclear D gene. Germline V CDR1 and CDR2: DFQATT, SNEGSKA (reference sequence). CDR3 length: 15 residues. V was pared by 1 base and J by 8 bases, with 20 bases between. The CDR3 is CSARAPGGLELGYTF. The CDR3 DNA reads TGCAGTGCTAGAGCGCCGGGAGGGTTGGAACTCGGCTACACCTTC.

The CDR3 DNA sequence: TGTGCCAGCAGCCCCCTGCTTGGACGGGAGGCCCTGGGAGGCAATGAGCAGTTCTTC. Translated: CASSPLLGREALGGNEQFF. The rearrangement uses TRBV14 and TRBJ2-1, with 7 nucleotides matching TRBD2. The CDR3 consists of 19 residues. The junction had 21 bases not matched to a gene; V was cut back by 4 bases and J by 6 bases. Germline V lookup: CDR1 SGHDN, CDR2 FVKESK.

The chain uses TRBV2 and TRBJ2-7; D uncertain. V dropped 0 bases and J dropped 9 bases, with 15 bases sitting between them. Germline V lookup: CDR1 SNHLY, CDR2 FYNNEI. The CDR3 extends over 14 amino acids. The CDR3, as DNA: TGTGCCAGCAGTGAAGCGGGCCCGAGTCCAGGGCAGTACTTC. Its protein is CASSEAGPSPGQYF. The full variable domain, rest sourced from reference TRBV2 and TRBJ2-7, is EPEVTQTPSHQVTQMGQEVILRCVPISNHLYFYWYRQILGQKVEFLVSFYNNEISEKSEIFDDQFSVERPDGSNFTLKIRSTKLEDSAMYFCASSEAGPSPGQYFGPGTRLTVT.

The chain employs TRBV5-5 and TRBJ2-7; no clear D gene. The germline V gene encodes CDR1 SGHKS and CDR2 YYEKEE (reference sequence). Trimming removed 3 bases from V and 2 bases from J, with 6 bases in between. This CDR3 is built from 12 residues. CDR3 sequence: CASSSVTYEQYF. CDR3 coding DNA: TGTGCCAGCAGCTCCGTAACCTACGAGCAGTACTTC.

This chain joins TRBV6-1 and TRBJ2-1; TRBD2 is a possible D gene (7 bases). This CDR3 contains 17 residues. Between the trimmed V and J ends, which lost 6 bases and 3 bases, there was a span of 21 bases. From germline, CDR1 is MNHNS and CDR2 SASEGT. The CDR3, as DNA: TGTGCCAGCAGCCCCCGCCGGGGGGCCGCGTACTACAATGAGCAGTTCTTC. This translates into CASSPRRGAAYYNEQFF.

A single count supports this clonotype. V usage is TRBV7-9 and J usage is TRBJ2-7; D is unclear. V was clipped by 4 bases and J by 0 bases, with 7 bases between them. Germline V gives CDR1 SEHNR, CDR2 FQNEAQ (reference sequence). The CDR3 is made up of 13 amino acids. CDR3 DNA sequence: TGTGCCAGCAGCTCGGGTGACTCCTACGAGCAGTACTTC. This gives the protein CASSSGDSYEQYF.

The chain joins TRBV5-1 to TRBJ2-3; D might be TRBD2 (6 bases). CDR3 length: 17 amino acids. V was cut by 0 bases and J by 2 bases, with 16 bases left in between. Per the germline V gene, CDR1 is SGHRS and CDR2 is YFSETQ. This CDR3 reads CASSLARSGQATDTQYF. In DNA, the CDR3 is TGCGCCAGCAGCTTGGCACGTAGCGGACAAGCCACAGATACGCAGTATTTT.

This chain connects TRBV4-1 to TRBJ2-1; D is perhaps TRBD2 (6 bases). This CDR3 has 13 amino acids. With 4 bases removed from V and 4 bases from J, the gap between germline ends came to 8 bases. Germline-derived CDR1 and CDR2 are MGHRA and YSYEKL. The CDR3 DNA follows: TGCGCCAGCAGCCCAGCGGGTTACAATGAGCAGTTCTTC. Translation gives CASSPAGYNEQFF.